This TCR beta chain was captured in a study of blood T cell repertoires in COVID-19. About the research overall: Whether acute or convalescent, the COVID-19 samples came from the United States, Italy and Spain. The cDNA or gDNA used as material had been derived from T cells, B-cell-depleted T cells, or PBMCs.

How the authors handled the data: Quantification of nucleated cells was approximated via reference gene primer amplification. This table comes from immunoSEQ multiplex PCR, and its TCRdb copy is limited to in-frame clones, with some not included. V, J and clone size were drawn from that table, and D and trimming were deduced from the DNA. The sample has roughly 65,000 clones, over 85% seen once; the top ten hold less than 3.5%. V gave up 4 bases and J gave up 2 bases, with 15 bases separating them. CDR1 and CDR2 (germline): SGDLS, YYNGEE. CDR3 length: 15 amino acids. The TCR originated in a man in his 70s with active COVID-19. The sample taken for sequencing was peripheral blood. This chain links TRBV9 with TRBJ2-5; D possibly corresponds to TRBD1 (6 bases). Here the CDR3 reads CASSSITGYQETQYF. Written as DNA, the CDR3 is TGTGCCAGCAGCTCGATTACAGGGTATCAAGAGACCCAGTACTTC.